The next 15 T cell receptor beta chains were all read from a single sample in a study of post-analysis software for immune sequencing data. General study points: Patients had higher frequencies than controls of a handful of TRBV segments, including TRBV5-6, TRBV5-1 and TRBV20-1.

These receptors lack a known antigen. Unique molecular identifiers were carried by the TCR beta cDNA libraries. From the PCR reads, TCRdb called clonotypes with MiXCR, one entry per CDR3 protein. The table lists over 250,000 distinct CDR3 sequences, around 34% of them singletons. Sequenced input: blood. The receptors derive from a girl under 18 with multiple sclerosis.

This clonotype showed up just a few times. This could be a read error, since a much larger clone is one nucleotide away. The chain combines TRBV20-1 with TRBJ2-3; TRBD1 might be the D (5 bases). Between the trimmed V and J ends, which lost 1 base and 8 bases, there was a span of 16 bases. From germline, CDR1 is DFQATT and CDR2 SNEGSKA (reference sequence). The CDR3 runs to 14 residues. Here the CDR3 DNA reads TGCAGTGCTAGAGGCCCCAGGGATATAGGTACGCAGTATTTT. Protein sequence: CSARGPRDIGTQYF.

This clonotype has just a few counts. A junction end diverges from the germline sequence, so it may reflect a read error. CDR3 amino acids: CANSLTGLAGFTDTQYF. CDR3 in DNA: TGCGCCAACAGCCTGACCGGACTAGCGGGGTTCACAGATACGCAGTATTTT. The chain carries TRBV5-1 and TRBJ2-3; 12 nucleotides align to TRBD2. CDR1 is SGHRS and CDR2 is YFSETQ in the germline V gene. The CDR3 is 17 residues long.

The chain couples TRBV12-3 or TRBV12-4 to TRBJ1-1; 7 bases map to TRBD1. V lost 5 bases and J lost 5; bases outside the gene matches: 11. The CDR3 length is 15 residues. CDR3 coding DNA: TGTGCCAGCAGTCCGACCAACAGGGGAAAGACTGAAGCTTTCTTT. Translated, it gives CASSPTNRGKTEAFF.

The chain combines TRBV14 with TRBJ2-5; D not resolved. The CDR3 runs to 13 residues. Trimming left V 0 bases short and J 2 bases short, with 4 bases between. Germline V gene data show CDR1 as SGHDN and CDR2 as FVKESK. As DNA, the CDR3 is TGTGCCAGCAGCCAAGAAGATCAAGAGACCCAGTACTTC. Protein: CASSQEDQETQYF.

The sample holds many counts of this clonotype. The CDR3 sequence is CASSPTAGGQGIEAFF. CDR3 nucleotides: TGTGCCAGCAGCCCTACGGCTGGGGGACAGGGGATTGAAGCTTTCTTT. This chain joins TRBV5-5 and TRBJ1-1; TRBD1 aligns across 10 bases. CDR3 length: 16 amino acids. After removal of 4 bases from V and 7 bases from J, the junction contained 13 bases not matched to a gene. Germline assignment: CDR1 SGHKS and CDR2 YYEKEE (reference sequence).

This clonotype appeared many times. This chain's CDR3 is CASSYDPDRGAFF. The CDR3 coding sequence is TGTGCCAGCAGTTACGACCCAGACAGGGGAGCTTTCTTT. The chain joins TRBV6-5 to TRBJ1-1; 8 bases map to TRBD1. The germline V gene has CDR1 MNHEY and CDR2 SVGAGI. V shed 2 bases and J 10 bases; nucleotides not matched to a gene: 6. The CDR3 runs 13 residues.

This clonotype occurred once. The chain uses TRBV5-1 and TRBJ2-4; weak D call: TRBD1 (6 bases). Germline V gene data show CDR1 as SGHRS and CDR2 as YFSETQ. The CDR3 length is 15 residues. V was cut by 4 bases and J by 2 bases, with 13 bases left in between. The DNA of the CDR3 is TGCGCCAGCAGCATGTTCACAGGGACCAAAAACATTCAGTACTTC. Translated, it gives CASSMFTGTKNIQYF.

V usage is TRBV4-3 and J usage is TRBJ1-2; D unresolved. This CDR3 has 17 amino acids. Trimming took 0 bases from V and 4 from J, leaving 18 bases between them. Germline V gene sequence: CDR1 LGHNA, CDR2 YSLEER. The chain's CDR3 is CASSQDNGGGRLYGYTF. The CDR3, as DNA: TGCGCCAGCAGCCAAGATAACGGCGGCGGTCGGCTCTATGGCTACACCTTC.

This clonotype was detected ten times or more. The CDR3 nucleotides are TGTGCCAGCAGCTTAGTGCAAGGGGGGCAAGAGACCCAGTACTTC. Residues: CASSLVQGGQETQYF. The chain joins TRBV7-2 to TRBJ2-5, with D possibly called TRBD1 or TRBD2 (6 bases each). Per the germline V gene, CDR1 is SGHTA and CDR2 is FQGNSA. V was trimmed by 1 base and J by 2 bases, leaving 11 bases between them. The CDR3 is 15 amino acids.

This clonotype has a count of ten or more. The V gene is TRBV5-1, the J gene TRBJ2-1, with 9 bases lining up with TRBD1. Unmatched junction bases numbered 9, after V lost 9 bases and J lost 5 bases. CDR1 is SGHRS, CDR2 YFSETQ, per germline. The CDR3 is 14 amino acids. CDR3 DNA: TGCGCCACCTCGAGGACAGGGGTTCACAATGAGCAGTTCTTC. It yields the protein CATSRTGVHNEQFF.

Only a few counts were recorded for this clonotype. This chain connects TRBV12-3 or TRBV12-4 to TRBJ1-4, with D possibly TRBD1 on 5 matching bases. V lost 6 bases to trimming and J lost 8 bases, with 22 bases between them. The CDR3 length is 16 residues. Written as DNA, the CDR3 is TGTGCCAGCAGCCGTACTACCCGGGACGGTGGGGAAAAACTGTTTTTT. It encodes CASSRTTRDGGEKLFF.

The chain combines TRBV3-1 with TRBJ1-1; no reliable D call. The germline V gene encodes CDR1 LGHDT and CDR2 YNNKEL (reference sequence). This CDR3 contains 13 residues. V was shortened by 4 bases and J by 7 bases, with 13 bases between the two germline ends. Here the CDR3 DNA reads TGTGCCAGCAGCCTAGGAAGCGAGGGTGAAGCTTTCTTT. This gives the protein CASSLGSEGEAFF.

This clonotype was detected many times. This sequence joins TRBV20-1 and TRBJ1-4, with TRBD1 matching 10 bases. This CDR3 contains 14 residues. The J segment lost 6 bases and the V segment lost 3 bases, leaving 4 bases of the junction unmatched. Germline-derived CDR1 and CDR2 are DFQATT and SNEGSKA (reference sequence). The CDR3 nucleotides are TGCAGTGCTAGTCCCGGGACAGGGGATGAAAAACTGTTTTTT. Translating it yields CSASPGTGDEKLFF.

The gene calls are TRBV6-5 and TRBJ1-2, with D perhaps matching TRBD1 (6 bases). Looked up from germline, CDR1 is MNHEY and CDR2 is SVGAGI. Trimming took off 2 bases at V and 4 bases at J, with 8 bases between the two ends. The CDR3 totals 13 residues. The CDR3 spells CASSYTGPYGYTF. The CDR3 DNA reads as TGTGCCAGCAGTTACACAGGGCCCTATGGCTACACCTTC.

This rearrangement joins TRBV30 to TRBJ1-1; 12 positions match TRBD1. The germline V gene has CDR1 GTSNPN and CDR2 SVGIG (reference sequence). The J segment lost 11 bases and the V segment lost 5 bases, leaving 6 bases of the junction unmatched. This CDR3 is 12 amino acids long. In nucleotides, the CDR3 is TGTGCCTGGGGCGGGACAGGGGGCTCGGCTTTCTTT. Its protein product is CAWGGTGGSAFF.